These T cell receptor beta chains were read from a single sample in a study of blood T cell repertoires in COVID-19. Clones were read by immunoSEQ multiplex PCR, and TCRdb kept only the in-frame ones, dropping some. Among under 350,000 clones listed, around 87% were seen once. The material sequenced was peripheral blood. All receptors come from a man between 18 and 29 years old with active or convalescent COVID-19. The CDR3 runs from the conserved cysteine through the conserved F or W. A D gene is named only where the DNA matches it firmly. For some rows the clone size is stated as once, few or many, or as a class when expanded; others skip it.

>TRBJ2-5|NA|NA|TRBV30
CAWSGGQLQETQYF
TGTGCCTGGAGTGGAGGACAACTCCAAGAGACCCAGTACTTC
>TRBJ1-2|TRBD1|NA|TRBV18
CASSPTRTGGVSYGYTF
TGTGCCAGCTCACCTACCCGGACAGGGGGTGTAAGCTATGGCTACACCTTC
>TRBJ1-2|NA|NA|TRBV27
CASSLTRGYGYTF
TGTGCCAGCAGTTTAACCCGAGGGTACGGCTACACCTTC
>TRBJ1-3|NA|NA|TRBV11-3
CASRAGSGNTIYF
TGTGCCAGCCGAGCGGGCTCTGGAAACACCATATATTTT
>TRBJ1-5|NA|NA|TRBV6-5
CASSLSGNSNQPQHF
TGTGCCAGCAGTCTCTCAGGGAATAGCAATCAGCCCCAGCATTTT
>TRBJ2-7|NA|NA|TRBV2
CAIANEGLDEQYF
TGTGCCATCGCGAACGAGGGTCTGGACGAGCAGTACTTC
>TRBJ2-1|TRBD2|NA|TRBV5-4
CASRKNLAGDEQFF
TGTGCCAGCAGAAAAAACCTAGCGGGAGATGAGCAGTTCTTC
>TRBJ2-7|TRBD1|NA|TRBV3-1/TRBV3-2
CASSFRDRRVEQYF
TGTGCCAGCAGCTTCCGGGACAGAAGGGTCGAGCAGTACTTC
>TRBJ2-7|NA|NA|TRBV6-5
CASSKTGTPYEQYF
TGTGCCAGCAGCAAAACCGGGACTCCTTACGAGCAGTACTTC
>TRBJ1-6|TRBD1|NA|TRBV11-2
CASSPLGGQGNSPLHF
TGTGCCAGCAGCCCCCTTGGAGGACAGGGGAATTCACCCCTCCACTTT
>TRBJ1-1|NA|NA|TRBV2
CASRDGGKAFF
TGTGCCAGCCGTGATGGCGGGAAAGCTTTCTTT
>TRBJ1-2|NA|NA|TRBV24-1
CATQDTNYGYTF
TGTGCCACTCAAGACACTAACTATGGCTACACCTTC
>TRBJ2-2|NA|NA|TRBV30
CAWKRGYTGELFF
TGTGCCTGGAAGCGTGGTTACACCGGGGAGCTGTTTTTT
>TRBJ2-1|NA|once|TRBV18
CASSPSHEQFF
TGTGCCAGCTCACCCTCTCATGAGCAGTTCTTC
>TRBJ1-5|NA|NA|TRBV19
CASSMGGGVRQPQHF
TGTGCCAGTAGTATGGGGGGGGGAGTTCGTCAGCCCCAGCATTTT
>TRBJ2-1|NA|NA|TRBV28
CASSLFHGTPYNEQFF
TGTGCCAGCAGTTTATTTCACGGGACTCCCTACAATGAGCAGTTCTTC
>TRBJ1-5|TRBD1|NA|TRBV6-2/TRBV6-3
CASSSTGQANQPQHF
TGTGCCAGCAGTTCTACCGGACAGGCCAATCAGCCCCAGCATTTT
>TRBJ2-1|TRBD2|NA|TRBV2
CASFGTSGREPYNEQFF
TGTGCCAGCTTTGGGACTAGCGGGAGGGAACCTTACAATGAGCAGTTCTTC
>TRBJ2-7|TRBD2|NA|TRBV5-4
CASSTAPPLAGYEQYF
TGTGCCAGCAGCACAGCACCTCCCCTAGCGGGGTACGAGCAGTACTTC
>TRBJ1-5|NA|NA|TRBV18
CASSRANQPQHF
TGTGCCAGCTCACGGGCAAATCAGCCCCAGCATTTT
>TRBJ2-5|NA|NA|TRBV2
CAIRQGGRETQYF
TGTGCCATCAGGCAAGGGGGTAGAGAGACCCAGTACTTC
>TRBJ1-4|TRBD1|NA|TRBV13
CASSLRDRGEKLFF
TGTGCCAGCAGCTTACGGGACAGGGGTGAAAAACTGTTTTTT
>TRBJ1-2|NA|NA|TRBV6-1
CASSEADYYGYTF
TGTGCCAGCAGTGAGGCGGATTACTATGGCTACACCTTC
>TRBJ2-7|NA|NA|TRBV5-6
CASSSTGTLSYEQYF
TGTGCCAGCAGCTCCACCGGGACTCTCTCCTACGAGCAGTACTTC
>TRBJ2-7|NA|NA|TRBV18
CASSPIGGRYEQYF
TGTGCCAGCTCACCAATCGGGGGGCGGTACGAGCAGTACTTC
>TRBJ1-2|TRBD1|NA|TRBV11-3
CASSLDTGGSGYTF
TGTGCCAGCAGCTTAGATACAGGGGGCTCAGGCTACACCTTC
>TRBJ1-1|NA|NA|TRBV5-1
CASSLALEGTEAFF
TGCGCCAGCAGCTTGGCCTTGGAGGGCACTGAAGCTTTCTTT
>TRBJ2-5|TRBD2|NA|TRBV5-1
CASSVSILAGGQETQYF
TGCGCCAGCAGCGTCTCCATACTAGCGGGAGGCCAAGAGACCCAGTACTTC
>TRBJ1-6|NA|NA|TRBV6-6
CASSYSIGGQDSPLHF
TGTGCCAGCAGTTACTCGATTGGGGGCCAGGATTCACCCCTCCACTTT
>TRBJ2-7|TRBD2|NA|TRBV7-8
CASSQRSSGSYEQYF
TGTGCCAGCAGCCAGCGATCTAGCGGGAGCTACGAGCAGTACTTC
>TRBJ1-6|NA|few|TRBV5-6
CASSFGQQHSPLHF
TGTGCCAGCAGCTTTGGGCAACAGCATTCACCCCTCCACTTT
>TRBJ2-3|NA|NA|TRBV4-1
CASSQEGQPDTQYF
TGCGCCAGCAGCCAAGAGGGCCAACCAGATACGCAGTATTTT
>TRBJ1-6|NA|NA|TRBV3-1/TRBV3-2
CASSLSSYNSPLHF
TGTGCCAGCAGCCTTAGCTCCTATAATTCACCCCTCCACTTT
>TRBJ2-7|NA|NA|TRBV19
CASSIETGNYEQYF
TGTGCCAGTAGTATAGAAACGGGAAACTACGAGCAGTACTTC
>TRBJ2-3|NA|NA|TRBV30
CAWTYAAEGTQYF
TGTGCCTGGACCTATGCGGCTGAAGGTACGCAGTATTTT
>TRBJ2-6|TRBD1|NA|TRBV5-1
CASSFLGTGSGANVLTF
TGCGCCAGCAGCTTTCTAGGGACAGGCTCTGGGGCCAACGTCCTGACTTTC
>TRBJ2-5|NA|NA|TRBV3-1/TRBV3-2
CASSPSRETQYF
TGTGCCAGCAGCCCCTCGCGAGAGACCCAGTACTTC